This T cell receptor beta chain was profiled in a study of blood T cell repertoires in COVID-19. At the level of the study: Some COVID-19 samples were acute and others convalescent; all came from the United States, Italy and Spain.

V lost 1 base and J lost 4, with 11 bases in between. The CDR3 spans 14 residues. The germline gives CDR1 LNHDA, CDR2 SQIVND (reference sequence). In the study's own analysis: It was from reference gene primer amplification that nucleated cell counts were estimated. The protocol was immunoSEQ multiplex PCR, while the TCRdb copy is restricted to in-frame clones and leaves out a portion. That table supplies the V and J calls and clone size; D and trimming were determined from the DNA. The sample lists 150,000 or so clones; 92% were seen once. The rearrangement uses TRBV19 and TRBJ2-7, with a weak D call TRBD2 (6 bases). What was sequenced was peripheral blood. This clonotype was sampled from a man aged 30-40 years with COVID-19, enrolled during active disease. This CDR3 is CASSIGWGEYEQYF. For the CDR3, the DNA is TGTGCCAGTAGTATAGGTTGGGGGGAGTACGAGCAGTACTTC.